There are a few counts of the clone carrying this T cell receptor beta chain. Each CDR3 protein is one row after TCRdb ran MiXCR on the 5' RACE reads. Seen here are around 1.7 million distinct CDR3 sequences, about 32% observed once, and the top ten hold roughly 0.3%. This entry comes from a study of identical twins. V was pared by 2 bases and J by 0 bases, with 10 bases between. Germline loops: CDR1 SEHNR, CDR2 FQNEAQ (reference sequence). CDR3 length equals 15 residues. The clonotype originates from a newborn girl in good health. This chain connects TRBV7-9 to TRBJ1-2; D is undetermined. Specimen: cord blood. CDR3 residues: CASSLLSATNYGYTF. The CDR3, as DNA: TGTGCCAGCAGCTTACTGTCGGCCACTAACTATGGCTACACCTTC.